A single sample is the source of the 10 T cell receptor beta chains below, sequenced in a study of radiotherapy plus CTLA-4 blockade in lung cancer. TCRdb's copy holds only in-frame clones and misses some; the assay was immunoSEQ multiplex PCR. Here the sample spans some 43,000 clones, around 86% being singletons. Specimen: peripheral blood, collected from a patient treated with radiotherapy plus ipilimumab. These receptor sequences come from a human donor with non-small cell lung cancer who had stable disease on radiotherapy plus ipilimumab.

The chain has TRBV4-3 and TRBJ2-7, with D possibly being TRBD2 (5 bases). The CDR3 covers 15 residues. Trimming removed 0 bases at V and 3 bases at J, with 12 bases between. In germline, CDR1 is LGHNA, CDR2 YSLEER. The CDR3 DNA sequence: TGCGCCAGCAGCCAAGATGCCGGAGGACTCTACGAGCAGTACTTC. It is translated as CASSQDAGGLYEQYF.

This clone showed up just once. The chain uses TRBV7-2 and TRBJ2-1; 8 nucleotides line up with TRBD1. V gave up 3 bases and J gave up 5 bases; unmatched junction bases: 9. CDR3 length: 16 residues. Germline CDR1 SGHTA, CDR2 FQGNSA. DNA of the CDR3: TGTGCCAGCAGCTTCAGGGCAGGGGGCGCCGACAATGAGCAGTTCTTC. This gives the protein CASSFRAGGADNEQFF.

The chain couples TRBV28 to TRBJ2-5; possible D gene TRBD2, 6 bases. V lost 7 bases to trimming and J lost 7 bases, with 19 bases between them. The CDR3 covers 14 residues. CDR1 and CDR2 from the germline V gene are MDHEN and SYDVKM. The CDR3 loop is CASTPLGTHRTQYF. The CDR3, as DNA: TGTGCCAGCACCCCCCTCGGGACTCACCGGACCCAGTACTTC.

The V and J genes are TRBV10-3 and TRBJ2-7, with 9 bases fitting TRBD1. This CDR3 spans 18 amino acids. V shed 3 bases, J shed 0 bases, and the junction held 12 bases outside the gene matches. Germline V gene data show CDR1 as ENHRY and CDR2 as SYGVKD. The CDR3 nucleotides are TGTGCCATCAGTGACCCAGGTGGGGACAGGGAAGGCTCCTACGAGCAGTACTTC. As protein: CAISDPGGDREGSYEQYF.

The chain is built from TRBV5-1 and TRBJ1-2; TRBD1 matches at 8 bases. CDR3 length equals 13 residues. Germline trimming cut 5 bases from V and 8 bases from J; bases unmatched to any gene: 8. Per germline, CDR1 SGHRS and CDR2 YFSETQ. The CDR3, as DNA: TGCGCCAGCAGTGAAGGACAGGGCTGGGGCTACACCTTC. It yields the protein CASSEGQGWGYTF.

This clone was found once. This chain joins TRBV25-1 and TRBJ2-1; D possibly corresponds to TRBD1 (7 bases). Germline V lookup: CDR1 MGHDK, CDR2 SYGVNS. The V end was cut by 4 bases, the J end by 7 bases, with 11 bases between. This CDR3 is built from 13 residues. The CDR3 is CASSGQGGNEQFF. The CDR3 DNA follows: TGTGCCAGCAGTGGGCAGGGGGGAAATGAGCAGTTCTTC.

This clone occurred once. The chain carries TRBV27 and TRBJ2-5; 11 bases line up with TRBD2. The CDR3 loop spans 15 amino acids. Germline lookup yields CDR1 MNHEY and CDR2 SMNVEV (reference sequence). With V trimmed by 6 bases and J by 5 bases, 8 bases remained unmatched. CDR3 DNA: TGTGCCAGCAGCCAAACTAGCGGGAGTCAGGAGACCCAGTACTTC. Translation: CASSQTSGSQETQYF.

J is TRBJ2-1 and V is TRBV5-1; 8 nucleotides agree with TRBD1. V lost 4 bases and J lost 8; bases outside the gene matches: 11. The CDR3 covers 15 residues. The V gene's germline CDR1 is SGHRS and CDR2 YFSETQ. The DNA for the CDR3 is TGCGCCAGCAGCGAGGGTCGGGACAGGACCGATGAGCAGTTCTTC. Translating it yields CASSEGRDRTDEQFF.

The V gene is TRBV27, the J gene TRBJ2-1, with TRBD1 identical over 8 bases. The CDR3 consists of 14 residues. Germline-derived CDR1 and CDR2 are MNHEY and SMNVEV (reference sequence). J was trimmed by 3 bases and V by 4 bases; bases with no gene match: 2. The CDR3 here is CASSSGQVYNEQFF. The CDR3 DNA sequence: TGTGCCAGCAGTTCGGGACAGGTCTACAATGAGCAGTTCTTC.

This clone was counted between two and nine times. The chain joins TRBV9 to TRBJ1-4; 7 nucleotides match TRBD1. This CDR3 region has 13 residues. Germline V gene sequence: CDR1 SGDLS, CDR2 YYNGEE. J was trimmed by 8 bases and V by 3 bases; bases with no gene match: 4. As DNA, the CDR3 is TGTGCCAGCAGCGGGGACAGTGGCGAAAAACTGTTTTTT. Encoded protein: CASSGDSGEKLFF.